The 29 T cell receptor beta chains given below trace back to one sample, sequenced in a study of blood T cell repertoires in COVID-19. Method: immunoSEQ multiplex PCR; TCRdb's copy keeps in-frame clones and lacks some. This table holds around 260,000 clones, around 80% found once. The source material was peripheral blood. These TCRs come from a man between 60 and 75 years old with acute or convalescent COVID-19.

Only one count was recorded for this clone. This chain links TRBV12-3 or TRBV12-4 with TRBJ2-5; D perhaps matches TRBD2 (6 bases). CDR3 length: 13 residues. V was clipped by 2 bases and J by 5 bases, with 9 bases between them. CDR3 loop: CASSLPGVETQYF. The CDR3 region has the DNA TGTGCCAGCAGTTTACCGGGGGTGGAGACCCAGTACTTC.

This clone was detected once. The chain joins TRBV19 to TRBJ1-1; TRBD1 agrees at 8 bases. The CDR3 runs to 17 residues. The junction had 18 bases not matched to a gene; V was cut back by 10 bases and J by 2 bases. From germline, CDR1 is LNHDA and CDR2 SQIVND (reference sequence). CDR3 protein: CAILGGTDREANTEAFF. CDR3 bases: TGTGCCATATTGGGGGGTACGGACAGGGAAGCTAACACTGAAGCTTTCTTT.

The V gene is TRBV7-3, the J gene TRBJ2-2; 13 positions match TRBD2. CDR3 length equals 17 residues. J gave up 6 bases and V 2 bases, and 6 bases lay outside the gene matches. Germline values: CDR1 SGHTA, CDR2 FQGTGA. The CDR3 reads CASSLWGLAGLAGELFF. DNA of the CDR3: TGTGCCAGCAGCTTATGGGGACTAGCGGGATTGGCCGGGGAGCTGTTTTTT.

V gene TRBV3-1 (or the pseudogene TRBV3-2) combines with J gene TRBJ2-5, with 7 bases that match TRBD1. Trimming took 4 bases from V and 0 from J; bases not matched to a gene: 8. Germline loops: CDR1 LGHDT, CDR2 YNNKEL (reference sequence). The CDR3 has 16 residues. DNA for the CDR3: TGTGCCAGCAGCCTAACCGGGACAGCGTACCAAGAGACCCAGTACTTC. Amino acids: CASSLTGTAYQETQYF.

This chain joins TRBV28 and TRBJ2-1; 11 nucleotides line up with TRBD1. Germline V gene lookup returns CDR1 MDHEN and CDR2 SYDVKM. Trimming took 2 bases from V and 4 from J; bases not matched to a gene: 7. CDR3 size: 17 residues. DNA for the CDR3: TGTGCCAGCAGTTTAAGGGGGACAGGGGGGCCTTACAATGAGCAGTTCTTC. This codes for CASSLRGTGGPYNEQFF. The whole variable domain, remainder taken from reference TRBV28 and TRBJ2-1, is DVKVTQSSRYLVKRTGEKVFLECVQDMDHENMFWYRQDPGLGLRLIYFSYDVKMKEKGDIPEGYSVSREKKERFSLILESASTNQTSMYLCASSLRGTGGPYNEQFFGPGTRLTVL.

The chain uses TRBV6-2 or TRBV6-3 and TRBJ2-7; weak D call: TRBD2 (6 bases). V dropped 4 bases and J dropped 3 bases, with 16 bases sitting between them. CDR1 and CDR2 from the germline V gene are MNHEY and SVGEGT. The CDR3 is 15 amino acids. CDR3 in amino acids: CASSFGGIPNYEQYF. The CDR3 DNA follows: TGTGCCAGCAGTTTCGGGGGAATTCCGAACTACGAGCAGTACTTC.

J is TRBJ2-5 and V is TRBV7-2; D possibly corresponds to TRBD1 (5 bases). CDR3 size: 13 residues. V shed 2 bases and J shed 4 bases, with 8 bases lying between them. The germline gives CDR1 SGHTA, CDR2 FQGNSA. The CDR3 here is CASSLSGSETQYF. In DNA form, the CDR3 reads TGTGCCAGCAGCTTATCAGGGTCAGAGACCCAGTACTTC.

The rearrangement joins TRBV4-2 to TRBJ1-1; D is uncertain. Looked up from germline, CDR1 is LGHNA and CDR2 is YNFKEQ. Trimming pared 0 bases from V and 1 base from J, leaving 6 bases between. This CDR3 has 14 amino acids. The CDR3 region has the DNA TGTGCCAGCAGCCAAGAAGCGCAGAACACTGAAGCTTTCTTT. Its protein product is CASSQEAQNTEAFF.

The genes are TRBV7-9 and TRBJ2-7, with TRBD2 matching over 7 bases. Unmatched junction bases numbered 17, after V lost 5 bases and J lost 4 bases. Germline-derived CDR1 and CDR2 are SEHNR and FQNEAQ (reference sequence). The CDR3 runs to 17 residues. CDR3 sequence: CASSQIGGRAIHYEQYF. DNA for the CDR3: TGTGCCAGCAGCCAAATCGGGGGGAGGGCGATTCATTACGAGCAGTACTTC.

The chain combines TRBV7-3 with TRBJ2-7; 11 positions match TRBD1. CDR1 is SGHTA and CDR2 is FQGTGA in the germline V gene. The CDR3 spans 16 residues. The junction had 3 bases not matched to a gene; V was cut back by 1 base and J by 1 base. CDR3 nucleotide sequence: TGTGCCAGCAGCTTAAGTGGGGACAGGGGGTCCTACGAGCAGTACTTC. Translating it yields CASSLSGDRGSYEQYF.

V gene TRBV4-2 combines with J gene TRBJ2-1; D perhaps matches TRBD2 (5 bases). CDR1 is LGHNA and CDR2 is YNFKEQ in the germline V gene. This CDR3 region has 16 residues. The V gene lost 4 bases and the J gene lost 0 bases, with 13 bases spanning the gap. CDR3 nucleotides: TGTGCCAGCAGCCGGACGATGGCGGGCTCCTACAATGAGCAGTTCTTC. This translates into CASSRTMAGSYNEQFF.

V and J are TRBV3-1 (or the pseudogene TRBV3-2) and TRBJ2-7; 9 nucleotides align to TRBD1. The CDR3 runs to 13 residues. Looked up from germline, CDR1 is LGHDT and CDR2 is YNNKEL (reference sequence). Unmatched junction bases numbered 7, after V lost 4 bases and J lost 9 bases. CDR3 sequence reads: CASSLGQGKRQYF. CDR3 nucleotide sequence: TGTGCCAGCAGCCTGGGACAGGGAAAACGGCAGTACTTC.

This sequence joins TRBV9 and TRBJ2-1, with 13 positions matching TRBD2. CDR1 is SGDLS, CDR2 YYNGEE, per germline. This CDR3 has 16 amino acids. The V segment lost 3 bases and the J segment 8 bases; nucleotides outside the gene matches: 8. The CDR3 nucleotides read TGTGCCAGCAGCGCTGGGACTAGCGGGACGTATTATGAGCAGTTCTTC. It codes for CASSAGTSGTYYEQFF.

This chain links TRBV30 with TRBJ1-2, with a possible D match to TRBD1 (6 bases). V was shortened by 2 bases and J by 4 bases, with 14 bases between the two germline ends. This CDR3 is 14 amino acids long. Germline CDR1 reads GTSNPN; CDR2 reads SVGIG (reference sequence). This chain's CDR3 is CAWSHRAGGYGYTF. CDR3 nucleotide sequence: TGTGCCTGGAGTCACAGGGCGGGGGGCTATGGCTACACCTTC.

The V call is TRBV4-2, the J call TRBJ2-5; 7 bases align to TRBD2. J gave up 6 bases and V 0 bases, and 10 bases lay outside the gene matches. This CDR3 comprises 16 residues. Germline V gene data show CDR1 as LGHNA and CDR2 as YNFKEQ. The CDR3 coding sequence is TGTGCCAGCAGCCAAGATGTTGGCGGGAGTGGTCAGACCCAGTACTTC. Residues: CASSQDVGGSGQTQYF.

The rearrangement uses TRBV18 and TRBJ2-1, with 14 bases aligning to TRBD2. V trimming: 3 bases; J trimming: 8 bases; junction bases outside the gene matches: 3. CDR1 KGHSH and CDR2 LQKENI come from the germline V gene. This CDR3 is built from 15 residues. The CDR3 here is CASSPGLAGAYEQFF. CDR3 nucleotide sequence: TGTGCCAGCTCACCGGGACTAGCGGGAGCTTATGAGCAGTTCTTC.

The rearrangement uses TRBV3-1 (or the pseudogene TRBV3-2) and TRBJ2-3, with D uncertain. CDR1 and CDR2 from the germline V gene are LGHDT and YNNKEL (reference sequence). This CDR3 comprises 16 residues. The V and J ends lost 4 bases and 3 bases respectively, with 17 bases between them. DNA of the CDR3: TGTGCCAGCAGCCGCCAAGCAACTGCCCTAACAGATACGCAGTATTTT. Its translation is CASSRQATALTDTQYF.

V and J are TRBV7-9 and TRBJ2-7; D is perhaps TRBD1 (6 bases). The V end lost 5 bases, the J end lost 4 bases, and 15 bases lay between the germline ends. CDR1 SEHNR and CDR2 FQNEAQ come from the germline V gene (reference sequence). This CDR3 has 14 amino acids. The CDR3 sequence: CASSEDRGFYEQYF. The CDR3 coding sequence is TGTGCCAGCAGCGAGGACAGAGGGTTTTACGAGCAGTACTTC.

The chain employs TRBV18 and TRBJ1-2, with D unresolved. This CDR3 has 14 residues. V was cut by 6 bases and J by 4 bases, with 15 bases left in between. Germline assignment: CDR1 KGHSH and CDR2 LQKENI. CDR3 protein: CASSLKAQFYGYTF. The DNA of the CDR3 is TGTGCCAGCTCCCTTAAGGCACAGTTCTATGGCTACACCTTC.

The chain links TRBV11-2 to TRBJ1-1, with 7 bases identical to TRBD1. After removal of 4 bases from V and 1 base from J, the junction contained 6 bases not matched to a gene. This CDR3 spans 15 amino acids. CDR1 and CDR2 from the germline V gene are SGHAT and FQNNGV. The DNA of the CDR3 is TGTGCCAGCAGCTCACTGAGGACAGGGAACACTGAAGCTTTCTTT. It translates to CASSSLRTGNTEAFF.

About this clone itself: Other nucleotide sequences from this sample produce the same CDR3. The gene calls are TRBV5-1 and TRBJ2-2, with 8 positions matching TRBD1. The CDR3 is made up of 16 amino acids. V lost 2 bases to trimming and J lost 0 bases; unmatched junction nucleotides: 3. Germline V lookup: CDR1 SGHRS, CDR2 YFSETQ. DNA of the CDR3: TGCGCCAGCAGCTTAGCAGGGGGCGCGAACACCGGGGAGCTGTTTTTT. Its translation is CASSLAGGANTGELFF.

The V gene is TRBV7-2, the J gene TRBJ2-3; TRBD2 agrees at 7 bases. CDR3 size: 15 residues. The germline V gene has CDR1 SGHTA and CDR2 FQGNSA. The V segment lost 1 base and the J segment 2 bases; nucleotides outside the gene matches: 3. The DNA for the CDR3 is TGTGCCAGCAGCTTAGTGGGAGGGCCCACAGATACGCAGTATTTT. The encoded protein is CASSLVGGPTDTQYF.

The chain employs TRBV6-5 and TRBJ2-7; 12 bases are shared with TRBD2. CDR1 is MNHEY, CDR2 SVGAGI, per germline. There are 16 residues in the CDR3. J lost 1 base, V lost 4 bases, and 5 bases had no gene match. CDR3 bases: TGTGCCAGCAGTTTAGCCGGGACTAGCGGGTCCTACGAGCAGTACTTC. This translates into CASSLAGTSGSYEQYF.

J is TRBJ2-7 and V is TRBV28; maybe TRBD1 (5 bases). The V end was cut by 3 bases, the J end by 4 bases, with 7 bases between. The germline CDR1 and CDR2 sequences are MDHEN and SYDVKM. The CDR3 is 12 residues long. The CDR3 nucleotides are TGTGCCAGCAGTTTTGACAGATACGAGCAGTACTTC. Translated: CASSFDRYEQYF.

The chain couples TRBV7-9 to TRBJ1-2; 8 bases fit TRBD1. After removal of 4 bases from V and 0 bases from J, the junction contained 1 base not matched to a gene. This CDR3 comprises 14 residues. The germline gives CDR1 SEHNR, CDR2 FQNEAQ (reference sequence). The CDR3 loop is CASSSDRANYGYTF. CDR3 nucleotides: TGTGCCAGCAGCTCGGACAGGGCTAACTATGGCTACACCTTC.

J is TRBJ2-2 and V is TRBV9; TRBD2 agrees at 11 bases. The CDR3 extends over 15 amino acids. Losses at the gene ends were 3 bases for V and 7 bases for J; bases not matched to a gene: 5. CDR1 SGDLS and CDR2 YYNGEE come from the germline V gene. The CDR3 spells CASSAPGTSGGELFF. As DNA, the CDR3 is TGTGCCAGCAGCGCTCCCGGGACTAGCGGCGGGGAGCTGTTTTTT.

The CDR3 spells CASSPGQRSEQYF. The CDR3 DNA is TGTGCCAGCAGCCCGGGACAGAGAAGCGAGCAGTACTTC. This chain links TRBV28 with TRBJ2-7; 7 nucleotides align to TRBD1. Losses at the gene ends were 6 bases for V and 6 bases for J; bases not matched to a gene: 8. From germline, CDR1 is MDHEN and CDR2 SYDVKM. The CDR3 totals 13 residues.

The rearrangement uses TRBV7-8 and TRBJ2-2; TRBD1 is a possible D gene (6 bases). Trimming removed 6 bases at V and 1 base at J, with 9 bases between. Germline V CDR1 and CDR2: SGHVS, FQNEAQ. The CDR3 is 14 residues long. CDR3 sequence (DNA): TGTGCCAGCAGTCAACAGGGGAACACCGGGGAGCTGTTTTTT. Protein sequence: CASSQQGNTGELFF.

V usage is TRBV6-5 and J usage is TRBJ2-5, with 14 bases fitting TRBD2. The CDR3 extends over 16 amino acids. V lost 0 bases, J lost 8 bases, and 5 bases stayed unmatched. Germline V gene sequence: CDR1 MNHEY, CDR2 SVGAGI. This CDR3 reads CASSYSGLAGARTQYF. The CDR3 DNA sequence: TGTGCCAGCAGTTACTCGGGACTAGCGGGAGCACGTACCCAGTACTTC.